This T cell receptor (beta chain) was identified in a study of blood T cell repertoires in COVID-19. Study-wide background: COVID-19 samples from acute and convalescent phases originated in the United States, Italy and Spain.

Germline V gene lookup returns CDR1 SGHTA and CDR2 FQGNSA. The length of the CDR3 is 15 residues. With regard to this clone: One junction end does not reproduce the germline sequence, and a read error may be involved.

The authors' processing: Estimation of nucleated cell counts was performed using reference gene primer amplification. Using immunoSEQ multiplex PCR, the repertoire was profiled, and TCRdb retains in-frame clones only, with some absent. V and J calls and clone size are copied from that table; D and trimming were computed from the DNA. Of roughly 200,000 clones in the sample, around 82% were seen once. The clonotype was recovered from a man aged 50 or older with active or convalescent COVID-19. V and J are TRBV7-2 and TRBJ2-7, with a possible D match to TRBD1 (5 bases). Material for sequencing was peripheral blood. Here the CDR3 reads CASTLGPPQGSEQYF. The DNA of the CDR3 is TGTGCCAGCACCTTAGGGCCCCCTCAGGGTTCCGAGCAGTACTTC.